The T cell receptor (beta chain) under discussion was sequenced for a study of blood T cells in healthy people across ages. Note on this clonotype: The antigen is unknown.

For the second PCR, which ran for about 7 to 11 cycles, a sample-barcoded 5' primer and a J-beta primer mix were used. In TCRdb, the 5' RACE reads were re-called with MiXCR into one record per CDR3 protein. In the table there are about 970,000 distinct CDR3 sequences, roughly half of which are singletons. The CDR3 length is 15 residues. Germline values: CDR1 KGHSH, CDR2 LQKENI. The V gene lost 3 bases and the J gene lost 3 bases, with 15 bases spanning the gap. Overall study results and limits: The study found more naive CD4+ cells and higher diversity in long-lived than aged donors.

The sequenced material came from blood. The clonotype comes from an older woman in good health. V and J are TRBV18 and TRBJ2-7, with D tentatively TRBD2 (6 bases). The CDR3 DNA reads as TGTGCCAGCTCACCGGCGAGCGGGTCGAACTACGAGCAGTACTTC. This gives the protein CASSPASGSNYEQYF.